One T cell receptor (beta chain) is described in this entry. Its antigen is undetermined. There are 14 residues in the CDR3. V gave up 4 bases and J gave up 7 bases, with 11 bases separating them. In germline, CDR1 is MGHRA, CDR2 YSYEKL. PCR employed 60 Vbeta and 13 Jbeta primers. Assay: immunoSEQ multiplex PCR; the TCRdb copy retains only in-frame clones and omits some. The profile shows approximately 160,000 clones, around four fifths of them singletons. This entry is derived from a study of cytomegalovirus exposure and HLA in healthy donors. Study-wide findings and caveats: Some segments of the V type, notably TRBV6-2 and TRBV6-3, were excluded as indistinguishable.

Sequencing was carried out using PBMCs. The sequence was obtained from a girl under 10 years old in good health and CMV-seropositive. The rearrangement links TRBV4-1 to TRBJ1-6; D is undetermined. Here the CDR3 DNA reads TGCGCCAGCAGCCCGAGAAGTACCAATTCACCCCTCCACTTT. Residues: CASSPRSTNSPLHF.